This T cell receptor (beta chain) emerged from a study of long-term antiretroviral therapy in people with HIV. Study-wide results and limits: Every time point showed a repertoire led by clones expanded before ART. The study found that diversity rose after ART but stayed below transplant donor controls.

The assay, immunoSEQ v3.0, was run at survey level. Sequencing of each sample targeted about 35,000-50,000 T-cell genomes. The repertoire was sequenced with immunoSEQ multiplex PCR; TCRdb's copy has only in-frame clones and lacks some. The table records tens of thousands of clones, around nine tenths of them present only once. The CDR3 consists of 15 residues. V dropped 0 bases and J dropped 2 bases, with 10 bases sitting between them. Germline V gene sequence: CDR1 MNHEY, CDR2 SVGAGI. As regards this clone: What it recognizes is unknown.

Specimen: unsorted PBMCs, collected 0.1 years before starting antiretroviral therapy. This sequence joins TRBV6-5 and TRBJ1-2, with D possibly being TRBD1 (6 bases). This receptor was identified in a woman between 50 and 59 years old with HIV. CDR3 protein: CASSYSGGRNYGYTF. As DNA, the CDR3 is TGTGCCAGCAGTTACTCGGGGGGCAGAAACTATGGCTACACCTTC.